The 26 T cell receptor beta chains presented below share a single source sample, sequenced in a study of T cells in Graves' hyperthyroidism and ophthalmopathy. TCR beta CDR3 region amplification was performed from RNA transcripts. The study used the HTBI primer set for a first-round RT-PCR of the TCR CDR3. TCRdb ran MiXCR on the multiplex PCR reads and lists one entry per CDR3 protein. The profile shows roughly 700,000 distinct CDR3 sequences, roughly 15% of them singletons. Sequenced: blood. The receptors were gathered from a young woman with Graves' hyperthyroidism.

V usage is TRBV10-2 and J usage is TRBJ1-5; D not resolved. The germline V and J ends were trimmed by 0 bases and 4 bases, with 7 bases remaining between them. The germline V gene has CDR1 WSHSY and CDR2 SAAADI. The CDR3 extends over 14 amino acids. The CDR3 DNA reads TGCGCCAGCAGTGAGTCCGGGAGTAATCAGCCCCAGCATTTT. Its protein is CASSESGSNQPQHF.

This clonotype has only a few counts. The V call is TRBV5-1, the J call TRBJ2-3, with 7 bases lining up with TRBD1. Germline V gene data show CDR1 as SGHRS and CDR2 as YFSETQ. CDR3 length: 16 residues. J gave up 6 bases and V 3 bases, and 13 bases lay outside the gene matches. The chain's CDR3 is CASSSKTQGLDDTQYF. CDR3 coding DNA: TGCGCCAGCAGCTCGAAAACACAGGGGTTGGATGATACGCAGTATTTT.

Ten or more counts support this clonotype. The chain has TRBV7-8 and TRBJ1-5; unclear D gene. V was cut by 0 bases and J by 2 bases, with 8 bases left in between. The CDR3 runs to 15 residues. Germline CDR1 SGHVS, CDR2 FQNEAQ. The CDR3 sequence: CASSLALGGNQPQHF. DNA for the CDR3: TGTGCCAGCAGCTTAGCACTGGGAGGCAATCAGCCCCAGCATTTT.

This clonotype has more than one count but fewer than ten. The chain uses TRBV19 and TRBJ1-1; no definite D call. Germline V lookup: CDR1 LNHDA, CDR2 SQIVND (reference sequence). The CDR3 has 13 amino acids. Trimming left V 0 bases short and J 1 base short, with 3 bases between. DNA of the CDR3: TGTGCCAGTAGTATAGACGAGAACACTGAAGCTTTCTTT. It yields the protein CASSIDENTEAFF.

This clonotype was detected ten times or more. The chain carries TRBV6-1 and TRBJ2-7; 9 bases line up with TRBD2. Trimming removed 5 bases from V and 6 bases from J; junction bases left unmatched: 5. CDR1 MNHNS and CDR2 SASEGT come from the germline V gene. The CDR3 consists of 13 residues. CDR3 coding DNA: TGTGCCAGCAGTTATAGCGGGAGTGGCGAGCAGTACTTC. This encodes CASSYSGSGEQYF.

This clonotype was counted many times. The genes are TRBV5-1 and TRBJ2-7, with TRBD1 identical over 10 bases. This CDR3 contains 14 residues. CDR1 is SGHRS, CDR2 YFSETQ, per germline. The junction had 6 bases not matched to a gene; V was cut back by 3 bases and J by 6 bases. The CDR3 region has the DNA TGCGCCAGCAGCTCGCGGACAGGGGGTGGCGAGCAGTACTTC. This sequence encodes CASSSRTGGGEQYF.

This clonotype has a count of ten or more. The CDR3 spells CASRNPTDSLEDTQYF. DNA of the CDR3: TGTGCCAGCAGAAACCCGACAGACTCGTTGGAGGATACGCAGTATTTT. The J gene is TRBJ2-3, the V gene TRBV2; D is perhaps TRBD1 (5 bases). CDR3 length equals 16 residues. Trimming removed 6 bases from V and 6 bases from J, with 22 bases in between. The germline CDR1 and CDR2 sequences are SNHLY and FYNNEI.

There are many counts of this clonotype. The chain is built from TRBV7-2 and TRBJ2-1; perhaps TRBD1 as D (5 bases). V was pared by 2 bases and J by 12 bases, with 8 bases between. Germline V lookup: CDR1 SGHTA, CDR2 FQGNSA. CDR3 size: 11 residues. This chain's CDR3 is CASSLQGRQFF. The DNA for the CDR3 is TGTGCCAGCAGCTTACAGGGTCGGCAGTTCTTC.

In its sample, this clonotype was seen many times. CDR3: CASSYSGGSGTEAFF. In nucleotides, the CDR3 is TGTGCCAGCAGTTACTCGGGGGGGAGTGGCACTGAAGCTTTCTTT. This chain uses TRBV6-5 with TRBJ1-1, with a possible D match to TRBD1 (5 bases). CDR3 size: 15 residues. CDR1 is MNHEY, CDR2 SVGAGI, per germline. Trimming shortened V by 0 bases and J by 4 bases, and 12 bases separated the two germline ends.

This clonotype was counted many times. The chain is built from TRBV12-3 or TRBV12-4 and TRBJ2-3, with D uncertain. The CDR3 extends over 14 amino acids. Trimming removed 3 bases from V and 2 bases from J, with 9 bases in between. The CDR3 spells CASSFLGFTDTQYF. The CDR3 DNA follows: TGTGCCAGCAGTTTTTTGGGGTTCACAGATACGCAGTATTTT.

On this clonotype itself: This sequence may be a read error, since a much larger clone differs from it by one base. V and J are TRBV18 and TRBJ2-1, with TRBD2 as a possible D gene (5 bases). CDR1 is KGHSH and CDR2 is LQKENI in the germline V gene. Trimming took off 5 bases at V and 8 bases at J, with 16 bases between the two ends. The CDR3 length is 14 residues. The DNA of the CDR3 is TGTGCCAGCTCATTAATTTTGGGAGTGTATGAGCAGTTCTTC. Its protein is CASSLILGVYEQFF.

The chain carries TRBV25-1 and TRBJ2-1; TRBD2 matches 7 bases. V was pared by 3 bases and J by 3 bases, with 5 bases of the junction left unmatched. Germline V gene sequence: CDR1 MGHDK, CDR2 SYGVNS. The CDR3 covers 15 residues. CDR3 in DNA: TGTGCCAGCAGTGACCTAGCGGAAAACTACAATGAGCAGTTCTTC. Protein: CASSDLAENYNEQFF.

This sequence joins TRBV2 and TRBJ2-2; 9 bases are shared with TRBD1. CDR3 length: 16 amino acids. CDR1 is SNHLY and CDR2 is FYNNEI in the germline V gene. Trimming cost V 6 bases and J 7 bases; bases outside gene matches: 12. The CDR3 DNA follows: TGTGCCAGCAGCAAAGACAGGGGGGGGAATGGCGGGGAGCTGTTTTTT. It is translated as CASSKDRGGNGGELFF.

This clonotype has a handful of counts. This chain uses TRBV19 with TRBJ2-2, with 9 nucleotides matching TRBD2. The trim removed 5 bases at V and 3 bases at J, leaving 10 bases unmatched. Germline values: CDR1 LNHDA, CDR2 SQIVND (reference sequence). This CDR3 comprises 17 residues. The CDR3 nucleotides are TGTGCCAGTAGTCGTTTTAGCGGGAGCCGGGACACCGGGGAGCTGTTTTTT. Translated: CASSRFSGSRDTGELFF. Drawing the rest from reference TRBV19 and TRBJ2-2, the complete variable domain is DGGITQSPKYLFRKEGQNVTLSCEQNLNHDAMYWYRQDPGQGLRLIYYSQIVNDFQKGDIAEGYSVSREKKESFPLTVTSAQKNPTAFYLCASSRFSGSRDTGELFFGEGSRLTVL.

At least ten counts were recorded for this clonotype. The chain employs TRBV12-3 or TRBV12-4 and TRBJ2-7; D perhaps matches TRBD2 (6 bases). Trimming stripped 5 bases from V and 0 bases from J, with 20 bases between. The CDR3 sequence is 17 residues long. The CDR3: CASSQILIPGVSYEQYF. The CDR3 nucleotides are TGTGCCAGCAGTCAAATCTTGATTCCGGGGGTCTCCTACGAGCAGTACTTC.

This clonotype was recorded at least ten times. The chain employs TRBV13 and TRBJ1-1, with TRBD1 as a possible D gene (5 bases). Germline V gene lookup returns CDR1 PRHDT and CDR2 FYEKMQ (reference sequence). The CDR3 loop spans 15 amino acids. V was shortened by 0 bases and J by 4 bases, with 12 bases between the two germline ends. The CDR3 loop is CASSLGWQGGTEAFF. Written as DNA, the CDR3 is TGTGCCAGCAGCTTAGGTTGGCAGGGTGGCACTGAAGCTTTCTTT.

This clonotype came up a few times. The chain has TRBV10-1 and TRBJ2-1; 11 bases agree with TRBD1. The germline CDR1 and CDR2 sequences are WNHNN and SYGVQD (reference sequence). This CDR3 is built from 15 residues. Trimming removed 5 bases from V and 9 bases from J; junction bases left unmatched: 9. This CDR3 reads CASSLGQGDGGEQFF. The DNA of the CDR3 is TGCGCCAGCAGTCTGGGACAGGGGGATGGAGGTGAGCAGTTCTTC.

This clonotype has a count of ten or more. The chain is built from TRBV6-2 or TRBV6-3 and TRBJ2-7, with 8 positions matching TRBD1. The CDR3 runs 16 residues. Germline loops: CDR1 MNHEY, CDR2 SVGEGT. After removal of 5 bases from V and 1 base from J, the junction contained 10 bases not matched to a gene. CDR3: CASSSPPDRASYEQYF. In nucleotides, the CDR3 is TGTGCCAGCAGTAGCCCTCCGGACAGGGCGTCCTACGAGCAGTACTTC.

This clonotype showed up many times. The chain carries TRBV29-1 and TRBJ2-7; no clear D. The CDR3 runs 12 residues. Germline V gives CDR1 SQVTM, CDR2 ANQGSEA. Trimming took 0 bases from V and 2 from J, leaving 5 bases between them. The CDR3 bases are TGCAGCGTTGAAGATCTTACCTACGAGCAGTACTTC. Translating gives CSVEDLTYEQYF.

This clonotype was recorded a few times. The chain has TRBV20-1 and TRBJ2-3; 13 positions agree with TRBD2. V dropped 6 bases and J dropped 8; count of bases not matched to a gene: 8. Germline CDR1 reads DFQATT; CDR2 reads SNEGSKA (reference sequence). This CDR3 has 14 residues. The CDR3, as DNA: TGCAGTGCCGTACTAGCGGGAGGGTCAAGTACGCAGTATTTT. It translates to CSAVLAGGSSTQYF.

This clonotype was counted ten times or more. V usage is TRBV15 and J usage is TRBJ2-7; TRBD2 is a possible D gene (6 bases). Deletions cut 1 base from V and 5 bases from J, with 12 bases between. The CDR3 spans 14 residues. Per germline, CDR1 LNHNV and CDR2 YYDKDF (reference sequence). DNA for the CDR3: TGTGCCACCAGCAGAGCAGCGGGTTACCACGAGCAGTACTTC. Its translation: CATSRAAGYHEQYF.

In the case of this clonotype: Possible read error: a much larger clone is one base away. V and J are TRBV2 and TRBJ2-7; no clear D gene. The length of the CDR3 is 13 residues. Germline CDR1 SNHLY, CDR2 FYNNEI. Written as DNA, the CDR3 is TGTGCCTGCAGTGTGAACCCCGACTACGAGCAGTACTTC. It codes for CACSVNPDYEQYF.

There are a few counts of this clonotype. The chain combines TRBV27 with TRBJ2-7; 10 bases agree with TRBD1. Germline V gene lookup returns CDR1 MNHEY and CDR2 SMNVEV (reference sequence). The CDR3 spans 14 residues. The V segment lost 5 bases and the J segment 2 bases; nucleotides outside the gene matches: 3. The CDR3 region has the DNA TGTGCCAGCAGTACGACAGGGGGCCCCTACGAGCAGTACTTC. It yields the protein CASSTTGGPYEQYF.

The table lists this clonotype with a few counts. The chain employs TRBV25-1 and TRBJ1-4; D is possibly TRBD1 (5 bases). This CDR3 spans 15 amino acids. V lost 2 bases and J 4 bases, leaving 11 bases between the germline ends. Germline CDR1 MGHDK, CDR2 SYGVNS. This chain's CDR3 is CASSERGAINEKLFF. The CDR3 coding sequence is TGTGCCAGCAGTGAAAGGGGCGCAATTAATGAAAAACTGTTTTTT.

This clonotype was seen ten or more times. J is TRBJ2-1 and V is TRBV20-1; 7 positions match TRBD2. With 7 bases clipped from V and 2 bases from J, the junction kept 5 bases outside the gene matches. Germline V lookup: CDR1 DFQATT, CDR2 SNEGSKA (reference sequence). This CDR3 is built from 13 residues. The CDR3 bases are TGCAGTGAAAGGGAGGGACCCTACAATGAGCAGTTCTTC. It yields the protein CSEREGPYNEQFF.

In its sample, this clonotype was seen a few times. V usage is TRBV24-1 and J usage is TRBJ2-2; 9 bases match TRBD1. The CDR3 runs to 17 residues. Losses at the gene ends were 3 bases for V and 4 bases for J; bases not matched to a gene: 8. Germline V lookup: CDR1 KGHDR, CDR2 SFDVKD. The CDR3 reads CATSDHGTGRTTGELFF. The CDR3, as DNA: TGTGCCACCAGTGATCACGGGACAGGGCGCACCACCGGGGAGCTGTTTTTT.